Below are 32 T cell receptor beta chains sequenced from a single sample in a study of T cells in Graves' hyperthyroidism and ophthalmopathy. What was amplified from RNA transcripts were TCR beta CDR3 regions. The TCR CDR3 first-round RT-PCR relied on the HTBI primer set. MiXCR, run by TCRdb on the multiplex PCR reads, gives a single entry per CDR3 protein. The table records some 210,000 distinct CDR3 sequences, roughly 17% of them present only once. Sequenced: blood. These receptors came from a man aged 45 to 65 with Graves' hyperthyroidism.

This clonotype has a count of ten or more. The chain joins TRBV30 to TRBJ2-1; weak D call: TRBD1 (5 bases). This CDR3 comprises 14 residues. V shed 0 bases and J shed 3 bases, with 9 bases lying between them. Germline-derived CDR1 and CDR2 are GTSNPN and SVGIG (reference sequence). The CDR3 coding sequence is TGTGCCTGGAGTGTAGGGCAGGGCTACAATGAGCAGTTCTTC. Translation gives CAWSVGQGYNEQFF.

This clonotype was seen at least ten times. The chain employs TRBV6-1 and TRBJ2-1; D possibly uses TRBD1 or TRBD2 (6 bases each). The CDR3 loop spans 14 amino acids. The ends were cut back, 6 bases at V and 4 bases at J, with 13 bases in the middle. Germline V gene data show CDR1 as MNHNS and CDR2 as SASEGT. CDR3 region: CASRGGQFYNEQFF. Written as DNA, the CDR3 is TGTGCCAGCAGGGGAGGACAGTTTTACAATGAGCAGTTCTTC.

V is TRBV19 and J is TRBJ2-7, with 7 bases fitting TRBD2. Germline V gives CDR1 LNHDA, CDR2 SQIVND (reference sequence). Trimming cost V 8 bases and J 0 bases; bases outside gene matches: 4. The CDR3 sequence is 13 residues long. The CDR3, as DNA: TGTGCCAGTGGACTAGTCAACTCCTACGAGCAGTACTTC. Protein product: CASGLVNSYEQYF.

There are a few counts of this clonotype. The V gene is TRBV19, the J gene TRBJ1-2, with D possibly TRBD1 on 5 matching bases. V lost 8 bases and J 1 base, leaving 11 bases between the germline ends. The CDR3 spans 13 residues. Germline V gene sequence: CDR1 LNHDA, CDR2 SQIVND (reference sequence). CDR3 bases: TGTGCCAGTCGTTTGACAGATAACTATGGCTACACCTTC. Its protein is CASRLTDNYGYTF.

Regarding this clonotype: Possible read error: a much larger clone is one base away. This rearrangement joins TRBV28 to TRBJ2-7; no firm D call. Germline-derived CDR1 and CDR2 are MDHEN and SYDVKM. This CDR3 is built from 11 residues. CDR3 DNA: TGTGCCAGCAGTTCTCCGTTCGAGCGGTACTTC. This codes for CASSSPFERYF.

The sample holds many counts of this clonotype. The chain combines TRBV3-1 with TRBJ2-3, with a tentative D call TRBD1 (6 bases). CDR3 length: 17 residues. Trimming left V 4 bases short and J 2 bases short, with 19 bases between. The germline gives CDR1 LGHDT, CDR2 YNNKEL (reference sequence). CDR3 sequence: CASSRGLRTVPTDTQYF. Here the CDR3 DNA reads TGTGCCAGCAGCCGGGGTCTTCGGACAGTCCCCACAGATACGCAGTATTTT.

This clonotype was seen many times. The V and J genes are TRBV20-1 and TRBJ2-7; D gene unclear. This CDR3 is 15 amino acids long. V lost 0 bases to trimming and J lost 2 bases, with 14 bases between them. Germline V gives CDR1 DFQATT, CDR2 SNEGSKA (reference sequence). The DNA of the CDR3 is TGCAGTGCTAGAGATTCTTGGCCGGCTGCCTACGAGCAGTACTTC. This translates into CSARDSWPAAYEQYF.

This clonotype has a count of ten or more. Written as DNA, the CDR3 is TGCAGCGTTGTGGCTGGGACCATTTACACTGAAGCTTTCTTT. This codes for CSVVAGTIYTEAFF. This sequence joins TRBV29-1 and TRBJ1-1; D possibly corresponds to TRBD1 (5 bases). V was shortened by 4 bases and J by 3 bases, with 15 bases between the two germline ends. CDR3 length: 14 residues. Germline values: CDR1 SQVTM, CDR2 ANQGSEA.

This clonotype has just a few counts. This chain links TRBV20-1 with TRBJ1-4; maybe TRBD1 (5 bases). Per the germline V gene, CDR1 is DFQATT and CDR2 is SNEGSKA (reference sequence). Trimming shortened V by 0 bases and J by 12 bases, and 20 bases separated the two germline ends. CDR3 length: 15 amino acids. The CDR3 is CSARDRRRGHGELFF. The CDR3, as DNA: TGCAGTGCTAGAGATCGGAGGAGGGGTCATGGAGAACTGTTTTTT.

Many counts were recorded for this clonotype. This sequence joins TRBV2 and TRBJ1-2; 8 nucleotides match TRBD1. The CDR3 is 14 amino acids. V lost 7 bases, J lost 9 bases, and 13 bases stayed unmatched. Germline CDR1 reads SNHLY; CDR2 reads FYNNEI. The CDR3 here is CASTRETGDRSYTF. DNA for the CDR3: TGTGCCAGCACCCGAGAGACAGGGGATCGGAGCTACACCTTC.

The chain carries TRBV5-4 and TRBJ2-7; D might be TRBD2 (5 bases). The CDR3 extends over 13 amino acids. The V end lost 5 bases, the J end lost 0 bases, and 9 bases lay between the germline ends. The germline V gene encodes CDR1 SGHNT and CDR2 YYREEE (reference sequence). CDR3: CASRPSGSYEQYF. CDR3 coding DNA: TGTGCCAGCAGACCCAGCGGCTCCTACGAGCAGTACTTC. The variable domain in full, completed from reference TRBV5-4 and TRBJ2-7, reads ETGVTQSPTHLIKTRGQQVTLRCSSQSGHNTVSWYQQALGQGPQFIFQYYREEENGRGNFPPRFSGLQFPNYSSELNVNALELDDSALYLCASRPSGSYEQYFGPGTRLTVT.

This clonotype was recorded at least ten times. The V call is TRBV28, the J call TRBJ2-3; 8 nucleotides agree with TRBD2. Germline CDR1 reads MDHEN; CDR2 reads SYDVKM. The V gene end was trimmed by 6 bases and the J gene end by 2 bases; junction bases not matched to a gene: 13. There are 17 residues in the CDR3. The CDR3 loop is CASRPRGGVLLTDTQYF. CDR3 nucleotide sequence: TGTGCCAGCAGGCCCCGGGGGGGGGTCCTCCTCACAGATACGCAGTATTTT.

A few counts support this clonotype. The chain links TRBV4-1 to TRBJ2-5; 12 bases line up with TRBD2. Germline V CDR1 and CDR2: MGHRA, YSYEKL. J gave up 4 bases and V 0 bases, and 0 bases lay outside the gene matches. This CDR3 spans 15 amino acids. The CDR3 region has the DNA TGCGCCAGCAGCCAAGAGGGACTAGCGGGAGAGACCCAGTACTTC. Its translation: CASSQEGLAGETQYF.

The table lists this clonotype with many counts. V and J are TRBV30 and TRBJ2-3, with TRBD1 identical over 9 bases. CDR1 and CDR2 (germline): GTSNPN, SVGIG (reference sequence). CDR3 size: 13 residues. With V trimmed by 5 bases and J by 6 bases, 6 bases remained unmatched. CDR3 nucleotides: TGTGCCTGGCGCCACACAGGGGGCGATACGCAGTATTTT. The encoded protein is CAWRHTGGDTQYF.

Notes on this clonotype: A much larger clonotype is one base distant, so this may be a read error. The chain uses TRBV20-1 and TRBJ2-1; D uncertain. The CDR3 has 12 amino acids. CDR1 is DFQATT, CDR2 SNEGSKA, per germline (reference sequence). The DNA for the CDR3 is TGCGGTGTCCCGGGTAGGGTCAATGAGCAGTTCTTC. This translates into CGVPGRVNEQFF.

The chain links TRBV7-9 to TRBJ2-3, with a tentative D call TRBD2 (6 bases). CDR1 SEHNR and CDR2 FQNEAQ come from the germline V gene (reference sequence). The CDR3 length is 14 residues. Trimming removed 4 bases from V and 6 bases from J, with 14 bases in between. CDR3 loop: CASSYTAGTDTQYF. DNA of the CDR3: TGTGCCAGCAGCTACACGGCGGGGACCGATACGCAGTATTTT.

This clonotype was observed a few times. The chain has TRBV27 and TRBJ1-2; 10 nucleotides align to TRBD1. From germline, CDR1 is MNHEY and CDR2 SMNVEV (reference sequence). The CDR3 runs to 13 residues. V gave up 6 bases and J gave up 5 bases; unmatched junction bases: 3. The CDR3 DNA is TGTGCCAGCAGCCTGGACAGGGGGTATGGCTACACCTTC. It is translated as CASSLDRGYGYTF.

There are a few counts of this clonotype. The genes are TRBV6-1 and TRBJ1-2, with D unresolved. This CDR3 has 15 amino acids. Germline V gene data show CDR1 as MNHNS and CDR2 as SASEGT. V was pared by 3 bases and J by 2 bases, with 13 bases between. The CDR3 protein is CASSEFSQVNYGYTF. The CDR3 DNA reads TGTGCCAGCAGTGAGTTTAGTCAGGTGAACTATGGCTACACCTTC.

The V call is TRBV20-1, the J call TRBJ1-6; D remains unclear. The V end lost 3 bases, the J end lost 7 bases, and 19 bases lay between the germline ends. This CDR3 spans 16 amino acids. CDR1 is DFQATT, CDR2 SNEGSKA, per germline (reference sequence). The CDR3 sequence: CSASPYVWGGNSPLHF. Here the CDR3 DNA reads TGCAGTGCTAGCCCCTATGTTTGGGGTGGCAATTCACCCCTCCACTTT.

The chain joins TRBV6-2 or TRBV6-3 to TRBJ2-4; TRBD1 or TRBD2 may be the D gene (5 bases each). Germline loops: CDR1 MNHEY, CDR2 SVGEGT. With 2 bases removed from V and 10 bases from J, the gap between germline ends came to 12 bases. The CDR3 is made up of 13 amino acids. CDR3 residues: CASSYGGVGIQYF. CDR3 nucleotide sequence: TGTGCCAGCAGTTACGGGGGAGTGGGAATTCAGTACTTC.

The chain carries TRBV28 and TRBJ2-7, with D hard to call. The CDR3 runs 13 residues. Germline CDR1 and CDR2: MDHEN and SYDVKM. Deletions cut 6 bases from V and 6 bases from J, with 15 bases between. The CDR3 bases are TGTGCCAGCAGGGGCCTTAAGTCGGGCGAGCAGTACTTC. This codes for CASRGLKSGEQYF.

J is TRBJ1-4 and V is TRBV12-5, with D hard to call. The CDR3 length is 16 residues. V was clipped by 2 bases and J by 2 bases, with 12 bases between them. Per the germline V gene, CDR1 is LGHNT and CDR2 is FRNRAP. The CDR3 sequence is CASGLSTSSTNEKLFF. CDR3 bases: TGTGCTAGTGGTTTGTCCACAAGTTCCACTAATGAAAAACTGTTTTTT.

This clonotype was counted at least ten times. The J gene is TRBJ1-2, the V gene TRBV4-1; D gene uncertain. The length of the CDR3 is 15 residues. From germline, CDR1 is MGHRA and CDR2 YSYEKL. Trimming removed 4 bases at V and 2 bases at J, with 14 bases between. This CDR3 reads CASSLGREQNYGYTF. For the CDR3, the DNA is TGCGCCAGCAGCCTGGGGAGAGAGCAAAACTATGGCTACACCTTC.

This clonotype has ten or more counts. The chain recombines TRBV6-1 with TRBJ2-7, with 8 bases fitting TRBD1. The germline V gene has CDR1 MNHNS and CDR2 SASEGT. Losses at the gene ends were 5 bases for V and 7 bases for J; bases not matched to a gene: 7. The CDR3 totals 13 residues. CDR3 nucleotides: TGTGCCAGCAGTTGGGTAGGACAGGGAGAGCAGTACTTC. Its translation is CASSWVGQGEQYF.

The chain is built from TRBV13 and TRBJ2-7, with D perhaps matching TRBD2 (5 bases). The germline V gene has CDR1 PRHDT and CDR2 FYEKMQ (reference sequence). This CDR3 region has 16 residues. Trimming shortened V by 0 bases and J by 3 bases, and 15 bases separated the two germline ends. CDR3 protein: CASSLGPNRGNYEQYF. The CDR3 coding sequence is TGTGCCAGCAGCTTAGGCCCTAATAGAGGGAACTACGAGCAGTACTTC.

This clonotype has ten or more counts. The chain is built from TRBV7-3 and TRBJ2-5; 8 bases line up with TRBD2. V shed 5 bases and J 2 bases; nucleotides not matched to a gene: 10. Germline V gives CDR1 SGHTA, CDR2 FQGTGA. There are 16 residues in the CDR3. In nucleotides, the CDR3 is TGTGCCAGCAGCCCCGGGGTAGCGGGACCACAAGAGACCCAGTACTTC. The encoded protein is CASSPGVAGPQETQYF.

The sample holds many counts of this clonotype. The chain couples TRBV2 to TRBJ2-5; TRBD2 might be the D (5 bases). CDR1 SNHLY and CDR2 FYNNEI come from the germline V gene. V lost 5 bases and J 4 bases, leaving 11 bases between the germline ends. This CDR3 is 13 amino acids long. The CDR3 is CASSSGKGETQYF. As DNA, the CDR3 is TGTGCCAGCAGTTCCGGGAAAGGAGAGACCCAGTACTTC.

This clonotype was found many times. The rearrangement links TRBV7-9 to TRBJ2-5, with D possibly being TRBD2 (6 bases). From germline, CDR1 is SEHNR and CDR2 FQNEAQ (reference sequence). The CDR3 sequence is 14 residues long. V was shortened by 0 bases and J by 2 bases, with 7 bases between the two germline ends. CDR3 in DNA: TGTGCCAGCAGCTTAGCTAGCGGACAAGAGACCCAGTACTTC. Translating gives CASSLASGQETQYF.

This chain joins TRBV28 and TRBJ2-7; D not certain. The CDR3 length is 12 residues. V shed 6 bases and J shed 3 bases, with 9 bases lying between them. The germline V gene encodes CDR1 MDHEN and CDR2 SYDVKM. In DNA form, the CDR3 reads TGTGCCAGCAGCCCCCGCCGCTACGAGCAGTACTTC. It translates to CASSPRRYEQYF.

This clonotype has a count of ten or more. The genes are TRBV15 and TRBJ2-1, with 8 bases that match TRBD2. Losses at the gene ends were 3 bases for V and 7 bases for J; bases not matched to a gene: 8. Germline lookup yields CDR1 LNHNV and CDR2 YYDKDF (reference sequence). The CDR3 is made up of 15 amino acids. The CDR3 reads CATSSRTGGPNEQFF. The CDR3 nucleotides are TGTGCCACCAGCAGCCGAACGGGAGGGCCGAATGAGCAGTTCTTC.

This clonotype was observed many times. This chain links TRBV7-8 with TRBJ2-7; D assignment may be TRBD1 or TRBD2 (7 bases each). The CDR3 is 14 amino acids. Germline lookup yields CDR1 SGHVS and CDR2 FQNEAQ. Deletions cut 7 bases from V and 3 bases from J, with 16 bases between. CDR3 residues: CASTPGGGGYEQYF. The CDR3 DNA follows: TGTGCCAGCACCCCAGGGGGGGGGGGCTACGAGCAGTACTTC.

This clonotype has at least ten counts. The gene calls are TRBV2 and TRBJ1-5, with TRBD1 matching 8 bases. Germline V gene sequence: CDR1 SNHLY, CDR2 FYNNEI. CDR3 length equals 16 residues. V shed 6 bases and J 2 bases; nucleotides not matched to a gene: 9. As DNA, the CDR3 is TGTGCCAGCAGACCGACCAGGGGGCAGGGCAATCAGCCCCAGCATTTT. Translating gives CASRPTRGQGNQPQHF.